What follows is one TCR beta chain and its context. Its antigen is undetermined. V lost 1 base and J lost 5; bases outside the gene matches: 4. The germline V gene encodes CDR1 SQVTM and CDR2 ANQGSEA. The CDR3 length is 13 residues. Here immunoSEQ multiplex PCR was the method, and the copy in TCRdb shows in-frame clones only, minus some. The table has around 150,000 clones, 85% to 90% seen once. This sample is part of a study of cytomegalovirus exposure and HLA in healthy donors. Notes on the study in general: Roughly 170 TCR beta chains were listed as cytomegalovirus-associated.

The clonotype was recovered from a woman aged 18-29 years in good health and CMV-seropositive. The V call is TRBV29-1, the J call TRBJ1-2, with 7 bases matching TRBD1. The sequenced sample consisted of PBMCs. CDR3 DNA sequence: TGCAGCGTTGAAGTATCACAGGGGTATGGCTACACCTTC. It specifies CSVEVSQGYGYTF.